The source of this T cell receptor beta chain is a study of cytomegalovirus exposure and HLA in healthy donors. The overall study: Most genotyped donors, over 70% of 300 to 400, had Caucasian-associated genetic ancestry. Study-wide findings and caveats: In vitro testing confirmed a few CMV-associated chains as specific for CMV antigens. There were some V segments, including TRBV6-2 and TRBV6-3, excluded as indistinguishable.

Donors consisted of healthy bone marrow donors. Details on this clone: The antigen remains undetermined.

V lost 8 bases to trimming and J lost 4 bases; unmatched junction nucleotides: 10. There are 15 residues in the CDR3. CDR1 and CDR2 from the germline V gene are SGHTA and FQGNSA. PCR amplification relied on 60 Vbeta primers (plus 13 Jbeta primers). The table came from immunoSEQ multiplex PCR; TCRdb's copy has only in-frame clones and leaves some out. Its table lists tens of thousands of clones. The specimen was PBMCs. This clonotype was obtained from a female donor in good health and CMV-seropositive. The chain couples TRBV7-2 to TRBJ2-5; the match to TRBD2 covers 10 bases. The CDR3 loop is CASVLAGVLGETQYF. The CDR3 DNA follows: TGTGCCAGCGTTCTAGCGGGAGTTTTAGGAGAGACCCAGTACTTC.